These 24 T cell receptor beta chains share one sample of origin, sequenced in a study of regulatory T cells in long-lasting Graves disease. Construction of the TCR beta libraries employed iRepertoire HTBI primers in conjunction with Arm-PCR of CDR3 regions. Each CDR3 protein is one row after TCRdb ran MiXCR on the multiplex PCR reads. The data show approximately 380,000 distinct CDR3 sequences, under 25% seen once. Time point given: persistent/refractory GD, antithyroid drugs over 5 years with positive TRAb. PBMC RNA served as the TCR library source. The sequenced sample was peripheral blood mononuclear cells (PBMCs), obtained when the disease was refractory, from a patient treated with antithyroid drugs. The receptors were gathered from a female donor with Graves disease.

The sample holds a few counts of this clonotype. J is TRBJ1-2 and V is TRBV4-3; perhaps TRBD1 as D (5 bases). This CDR3 region has 16 residues. Trimming cost V 0 bases and J 4 bases, with 15 bases left between them. Looked up from germline, CDR1 is LGHNA and CDR2 is YSLEER. The CDR3 is CASSQDLDGGGYGYTF. In DNA, the CDR3 is TGCGCCAGCAGCCAAGATTTGGATGGGGGGGGCTATGGCTACACCTTC.

This clonotype has a handful of counts. The chain couples TRBV13 to TRBJ2-7; possibly TRBD1 for D (7 bases). V shed 2 bases and J shed 3 bases, with 11 bases lying between them. CDR3 size: 14 residues. CDR1 and CDR2 (germline): PRHDT, FYEKMQ (reference sequence). DNA of the CDR3: TGTGCCAGCAGCTTACCAGGGGGGTTCTACGAGCAGTACTTC. Its translation is CASSLPGGFYEQYF.

This clonotype has a handful of counts. CDR3 DNA sequence: TGTGCCAGCAGTTTAAGGACTCCCACCGGGGAGCTGTTTTTT. This gives the protein CASSLRTPTGELFF. This chain connects TRBV27 to TRBJ2-2; weak D call: TRBD2 (5 bases). Germline CDR1 is MNHEY and CDR2 is SMNVEV (reference sequence). V shed 2 bases and J shed 4 bases, with 8 bases lying between them. CDR3 length: 14 residues.

V is TRBV20-1 and J is TRBJ2-7, with D perhaps matching TRBD1 (7 bases). With 0 bases removed from V and 7 bases from J, the gap between germline ends came to 19 bases. The germline CDR1 and CDR2 sequences are DFQATT and SNEGSKA (reference sequence). The CDR3 is 15 amino acids. CDR3 nucleotide sequence: TGCAGTGCTAGAGATCACCAGCTCCAGGGGGGTGAGCAGTACTTC. The encoded protein is CSARDHQLQGGEQYF.

This clonotype was seen more than once but under ten times. One end of the junction does not line up with germline, which may come from a read error. The CDR3 reads CASSLSGRGRGETQYF. CDR3 DNA: TGTGCCAGCAGCTTATCAGGCCGGGGGCGCGGAGAGACCCAGTACTTC. The V call is TRBV28, the J call TRBJ2-5, with D perhaps given as TRBD1 or TRBD2 (6 bases each). The CDR3 loop spans 16 amino acids. Germline V gene lookup returns CDR1 MDHEN and CDR2 SYDVKM.

The V and J genes are TRBV2 and TRBJ2-1; perhaps TRBD2 as D (6 bases). Germline CDR1 is SNHLY and CDR2 is FYNNEI. Trimming removed 6 bases at V and 5 bases at J, with 14 bases between. This CDR3 has 14 residues. CDR3 nucleotides: TGTGCCAGCAGGCCTTCGGGAGCGGACAATGAGCAGTTCTTC. It yields the protein CASRPSGADNEQFF.

This clonotype has more than one count but fewer than ten. This sequence joins TRBV5-1 and TRBJ2-1, with no clear D. CDR3 length equals 16 residues. V lost 4 bases, J lost 5 bases, and 19 bases lay in between. CDR1 is SGHRS and CDR2 is YFSETQ in the germline V gene. The CDR3 sequence is CASSPGQKTPDNEQFF. CDR3 DNA: TGCGCCAGCAGCCCCGGCCAGAAGACACCAGACAATGAGCAGTTCTTC.

This clonotype was counted many times. The chain recombines TRBV7-8 with TRBJ1-5; unclear D gene. Trimming removed 2 bases at V and 6 bases at J, with 11 bases between. CDR1 is SGHVS and CDR2 is FQNEAQ in the germline V gene. This CDR3 has 14 amino acids. The CDR3 region is CASSLLGGAQPQHF. The CDR3, as DNA: TGTGCCAGCAGCTTATTGGGAGGAGCTCAGCCCCAGCATTTT.

V and J are TRBV28 and TRBJ2-1; D gene ambiguous. The germline V and J ends were trimmed by 5 bases and 0 bases, with 8 bases remaining between them. CDR1 is MDHEN, CDR2 SYDVKM, per germline. The CDR3 is made up of 14 amino acids. CDR3 DNA: TGTGCCAGCAGTCCCGGTGCCTCCTACAATGAGCAGTTCTTC. It translates to CASSPGASYNEQFF.

This clonotype was recorded many times. The chain recombines TRBV6-1 with TRBJ2-5; perhaps TRBD2 as D (6 bases). Germline CDR1 reads MNHNS; CDR2 reads SASEGT. Trimming removed 6 bases from V and 4 bases from J, with 15 bases in between. The CDR3 runs 14 residues. The CDR3 reads CASSSSGGRETQYF. CDR3 bases: TGTGCCAGCAGCTCCTCCGGGGGACGAGAGACCCAGTACTTC.

This chain links TRBV6-1 with TRBJ2-7, with 11 bases identical to TRBD2. The V segment lost 5 bases and the J segment 7 bases; nucleotides outside the gene matches: 22. CDR3 length: 19 amino acids. Per germline, CDR1 MNHNS and CDR2 SASEGT. CDR3 DNA: TGTGCCAGCAGTCCACTCCCGGGACTAGCGGACAGAAACTACAATGAGCAGTACTTC. Amino acids: CASSPLPGLADRNYNEQYF.

The rearrangement uses TRBV7-2 and TRBJ1-6, with a tentative D call TRBD1 (6 bases). Germline CDR1 and CDR2: SGHTA and FQGNSA. Trimming left V 5 bases short and J 9 bases short, with 23 bases between. The CDR3 spans 17 residues. DNA for the CDR3: TGTGCCAGCAGCCTCCGCACACAAACAGGGCCGGGTTCACCCCTCCACTTT. This sequence encodes CASSLRTQTGPGSPLHF.

J is TRBJ1-5 and V is TRBV4-1, with TRBD1 matching over 7 bases. The junction had 8 bases not matched to a gene; V was cut back by 1 base and J by 2 bases. The CDR3 runs 17 residues. CDR1 MGHRA and CDR2 YSYEKL come from the germline V gene. The CDR3 DNA sequence: TGCGCCAGCAGCCAAGTAACAACAGGGGTCGGCAATCAGCCCCAGCATTTT. Protein product: CASSQVTTGVGNQPQHF.

This clonotype was seen repeatedly, ten times or more. The V call is TRBV2, the J call TRBJ2-7; D is perhaps TRBD1 or TRBD2 (5 bases each). The CDR3 has 11 residues. CDR1 is SNHLY and CDR2 is FYNNEI in the germline V gene. V lost 8 bases to trimming and J lost 7 bases, with 12 bases between them. The CDR3 DNA follows: TGTGCCAGCGGGCCGGGGCGGGAGCAGTACTTC. Protein product: CASGPGREQYF.

This clonotype was seen a handful of times. The chain couples TRBV2 to TRBJ2-1; D gene unclear. The CDR3 contains 16 residues. The V end lost 2 bases, the J end lost 4 bases, and 15 bases lay between the germline ends. CDR1 SNHLY and CDR2 FYNNEI come from the germline V gene. CDR3 sequence (DNA): TGTGCCAGCAGTGAAAGTGTTCGGGCAGCGTACAATGAGCAGTTCTTC. As protein: CASSESVRAAYNEQFF.

At least ten counts were recorded for this clonotype. V usage is TRBV6-1 and J usage is TRBJ1-2; no definite D call. Looked up from germline, CDR1 is MNHNS and CDR2 is SASEGT. This CDR3 has 14 amino acids. Trimming pared 2 bases from V and 4 bases from J, leaving 11 bases between. The CDR3 region is CASSEPPTAYGYTF. The CDR3, as DNA: TGTGCCAGCAGTGAACCCCCCACCGCCTATGGCTACACCTTC.

This clonotype was seen a handful of times. J is TRBJ1-5 and V is TRBV18; D is unclear. V lost 3 bases and J lost 5, with 11 bases in between. This CDR3 region has 14 residues. Germline CDR1 reads KGHSH; CDR2 reads LQKENI. CDR3 protein: CASSPGGRDQPQHF. In DNA form, the CDR3 reads TGTGCCAGCTCACCGGGAGGGAGAGATCAGCCCCAGCATTTT.

J is TRBJ2-7 and V is TRBV18, with D perhaps matching TRBD1 or TRBD2 (5 bases each). Trimming left V 4 bases short and J 7 bases short, with 17 bases between. Germline CDR1 KGHSH, CDR2 LQKENI. CDR3 length equals 14 residues. This chain's CDR3 is CASSLRDGPSEQYF. The DNA of the CDR3 is TGTGCCAGCTCACTCCGGGACGGCCCGTCTGAGCAGTACTTC. The full variable domain, its missing parts supplied by reference TRBV18 and TRBJ2-7, is NAGVMQNPRHLVRRRGQEARLRCSPMKGHSHVYWYRQLPEEGLKFMVYLQKENIIDESGMPKERFSAEFPKEGPSILRIQQVVRGDSAAYFCASSLRDGPSEQYFGPGTRLTVT.

The V gene is TRBV5-1, the J gene TRBJ2-4; the D gene is possibly TRBD2 (6 bases). The germline V gene has CDR1 SGHRS and CDR2 YFSETQ. This CDR3 contains 13 residues. Between the trimmed V and J ends, which lost 1 base and 8 bases, there was a span of 10 bases. CDR3 loop: CASSLTGEDIQYF. CDR3 bases: TGCGCCAGCAGCTTGACGGGGGAAGACATTCAGTACTTC.

There are many counts of this clonotype. This chain uses TRBV6-2 or TRBV6-3 with TRBJ1-1; a possible D gene is TRBD1 (5 bases). Germline V gene sequence: CDR1 MNHEY, CDR2 SVGEGT. V dropped 2 bases and J dropped 1 base, with 8 bases sitting between them. The CDR3 spans 14 residues. CDR3 amino acids: CASSYVGGNTEAFF. The CDR3, as DNA: TGTGCCAGCAGTTACGTCGGGGGGAACACTGAAGCTTTCTTT.

V usage is TRBV10-2 and J usage is TRBJ1-1, with TRBD1 as a possible D gene (5 bases). V lost 3 bases and J 0 bases, leaving 14 bases between the germline ends. Germline-derived CDR1 and CDR2 are WSHSY and SAAADI. The CDR3 totals 16 residues. CDR3 amino acids: CASSEAGQIMNTEAFF. For the CDR3, the DNA is TGCGCCAGCAGTGAAGCAGGACAAATCATGAACACTGAAGCTTTCTTT.

The chain employs TRBV18 and TRBJ2-3; 7 positions match TRBD1. Germline CDR1 KGHSH, CDR2 LQKENI. The CDR3 has 12 amino acids. V lost 6 bases and J lost 11; bases outside the gene matches: 8. The CDR3: CASSPGTAEQYF. The DNA for the CDR3 is TGTGCCAGCTCCCCCGGGACAGCAGAGCAGTATTTT.

This clonotype was observed a few times. The rearrangement joins TRBV12-5 to TRBJ2-2; 7 nucleotides agree with TRBD1. This CDR3 comprises 15 residues. With V trimmed by 1 base and J by 7 bases, 6 bases remained unmatched. Germline V CDR1 and CDR2: LGHNT, FRNRAP. CDR3 in DNA: TGTGCTAGTGGTTTGGGACAGGGAAGGGTCGGGGAGCTGTTTTTT. This gives the protein CASGLGQGRVGELFF.

This clonotype was seen only a few times. J is TRBJ2-3 and V is TRBV28, with 7 bases that match TRBD2. The CDR3 has 14 amino acids. Germline CDR1 and CDR2: MDHEN and SYDVKM. Trimming took 6 bases from V and 0 from J; bases not matched to a gene: 3. Here the CDR3 reads CASSGRPSTDTQYF. The CDR3 DNA reads TGTGCCAGCAGCGGGAGGCCGAGCACAGATACGCAGTATTTT.